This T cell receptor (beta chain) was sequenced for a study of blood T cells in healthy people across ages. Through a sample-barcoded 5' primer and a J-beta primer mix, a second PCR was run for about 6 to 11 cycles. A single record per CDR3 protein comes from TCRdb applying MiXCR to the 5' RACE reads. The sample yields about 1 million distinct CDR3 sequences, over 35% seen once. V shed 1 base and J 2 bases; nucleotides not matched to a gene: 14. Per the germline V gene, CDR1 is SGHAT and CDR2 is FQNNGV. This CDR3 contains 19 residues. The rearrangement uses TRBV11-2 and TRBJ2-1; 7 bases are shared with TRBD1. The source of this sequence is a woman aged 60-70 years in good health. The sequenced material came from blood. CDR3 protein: CASSLVLGGRPSPYNEQFF. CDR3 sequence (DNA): TGTGCCAGCAGCTTAGTTTTAGGGGGCAGACCCAGCCCCTACAATGAGCAGTTCTTC.